The clone carrying this T cell receptor beta chain showed up just a few times. What it binds is not known. These data come from a study of response to subunit inactivated influenza vaccine. Findings and caveats of the study: After each seasonal influenza vaccination, few new T cells are recruited, the authors suggested.

TCRdb independently ran MiXCR on the RT-PCR reads; one entry per CDR3 protein. The repertoire holds roughly 700,000 distinct CDR3 sequences, with more than 11% as singletons. The specimen was PBMCs from blood, collected 14 to 15 days before vaccination. The TCR was taken from a man aged 45-65 years who received an inactivated influenza vaccine.

CDR3: CASSPGLAGVFGTDTQYF. The CDR3 coding sequence is TGTGCCAGCAGCCCCGGACTAGCGGGAGTTTTCGGTACAGATACGCAGTATTTT. The V gene is TRBV11-2, the J gene TRBJ2-3, with 13 bases fitting TRBD2. The CDR3 spans 18 residues. The germline V gene has CDR1 SGHAT and CDR2 FQNNGV. V lost 5 bases to trimming and J lost 3 bases; unmatched junction nucleotides: 11. Complete variable domain (other parts from reference TRBV11-2 and TRBJ2-3): EAGVAQSPRYKIIEKRQSVAFWCNPISGHATLYWYQQILGQGPKLLIQFQNNGVVDDSQLPKDRFSAERLKGVDSTLKIQPAKLEDSAVYLCASSPGLAGVFGTDTQYFGPGTRLTVL.